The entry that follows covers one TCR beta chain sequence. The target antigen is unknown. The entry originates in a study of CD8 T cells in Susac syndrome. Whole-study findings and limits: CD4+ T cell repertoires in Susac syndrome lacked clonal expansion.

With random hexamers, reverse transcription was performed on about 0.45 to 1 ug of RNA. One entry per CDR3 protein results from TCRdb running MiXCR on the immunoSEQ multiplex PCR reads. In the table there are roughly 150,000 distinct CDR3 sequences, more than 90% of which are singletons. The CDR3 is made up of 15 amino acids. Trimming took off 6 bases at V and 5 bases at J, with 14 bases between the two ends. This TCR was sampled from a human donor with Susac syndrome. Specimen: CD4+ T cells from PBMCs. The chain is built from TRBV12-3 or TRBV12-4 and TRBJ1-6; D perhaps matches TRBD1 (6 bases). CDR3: CASRPQTGDNSPLHF. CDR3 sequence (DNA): TGTGCCAGCAGACCTCAGACAGGAGATAATTCACCCCTCCACTTT.